Shown below are 21 T cell receptor beta chains from a single sample sequenced in a study of monozygotic twins with inflammatory bowel disease. After re-calling the 5' RACE reads, TCRdb lists one entry per CDR3 protein, DNA absent. Recorded for this sample: some 190,000 distinct CDR3 sequences. The sequencing sample was made of blood. The receptors derive from a human donor with ulcerative colitis or Crohn's disease, or a healthy co-twin of an affected twin (not recorded which).

The rearrangement links TRBV5-1 to TRBJ1-5; TCRdb returns TRBD1, unconfirmable since there is no DNA. Per the germline V gene, CDR1 is SGHRS and CDR2 is YFSETQ. This CDR3 contains 14 residues. This CDR3 reads CASREGVGNQPQHF.

This chain joins TRBV20-1 and TRBJ2-3. The CDR3 extends over 14 amino acids. Per germline, CDR1 DFQATT and CDR2 SNEGSKA (reference sequence). The CDR3 sequence is CSASDGSSTDTQYF.

This chain connects TRBV11-1 to TRBJ2-6; TCRdb returns TRBD2, unconfirmable since there is no DNA. The CDR3 is 18 amino acids. Germline CDR1 SGHAT, CDR2 FQDESV (reference sequence). CDR3 in amino acids: CASSVTSGGSSGANVLTF.

The chain recombines TRBV3-1 with TRBJ1-2; TCRdb's assignment of TRBD1 cannot be checked, as there is no DNA. The CDR3 totals 12 residues. The germline CDR1 and CDR2 sequences are LGHDT and YNNKEL (reference sequence). The CDR3 reads CASSRGDYGYTF.

The chain employs TRBV12-3 or TRBV12-4 and TRBJ2-5; TCRdb outputs TRBD1, but without DNA this stays unchecked. This CDR3 has 14 amino acids. CDR3 amino acids: CASSFGTGTETQYF.

The CDR3 spells CASSLTRQGAIRHSEAFF. This rearrangement joins TRBV11-2 to TRBJ1-1; TCRdb names TRBD1, which stays unverified in the absence of DNA. Germline CDR1 is SGHAT and CDR2 is FQNNGV. This CDR3 is built from 18 residues.

The rearrangement joins TRBV7-2 to TRBJ1-1; no DNA is available, so the TRBD1 call from TCRdb remains unchecked. This CDR3 is 13 amino acids long. Germline CDR1 is SGHTA and CDR2 is FQGNSA. CDR3 in amino acids: CASSRQGRTEAFF.

The V call is TRBV15, the J call TRBJ2-1. There are 15 residues in the CDR3. Germline values: CDR1 LNHNV, CDR2 YYDKDF (reference sequence). This CDR3 is CATSRDGQSYNEQFF.

The chain joins TRBV7-6 to TRBJ2-1; the TCRdb D gene call, TRBD2, has no DNA to confirm it. This CDR3 comprises 18 residues. Germline assignment: CDR1 SGHVS and CDR2 FNYEAQ. This chain's CDR3 is CASSSILAGGSSYNEQFF.

The chain employs TRBV20-1 and TRBJ2-3; TCRdb's assignment of TRBD1 cannot be checked, as there is no DNA. Germline CDR1 and CDR2: DFQATT and SNEGSKA (reference sequence). This CDR3 has 14 residues. The CDR3 loop reads CSAPVPGSTDTQYF.

This sequence joins TRBV23-1 and TRBJ1-5; checking the TCRdb D call of TRBD1 is not possible without DNA. TRBV23-1 is recorded as an ORF, its role being uncertain. The CDR3 consists of 17 residues. CDR3 in amino acids: CASSQLGTVPPNQPQHF.

The rearrangement uses TRBV7-2 and TRBJ1-1; with no DNA, the TCRdb D assignment of TRBD1 cannot be verified. CDR1 is SGHTA and CDR2 is FQGNSA in the germline V gene. CDR3 length: 15 residues. The CDR3 spells CASSWGDGKRAEAFF.

The chain links TRBV5-8 to TRBJ2-1; TCRdb selects TRBD2, and the lack of DNA leaves this call unchecked. Per germline, CDR1 SGHTS and CDR2 YDEGEE. The CDR3 length is 15 residues. CDR3 loop: CASSFSGEVSDEQFF.

The chain links TRBV7-2 to TRBJ2-7; TCRdb's assignment of TRBD2 cannot be checked, as there is no DNA. The length of the CDR3 is 13 residues. The V gene's germline CDR1 is SGHTA and CDR2 FQGNSA. This CDR3 is CASSYPPSYEQYF.

V and J are TRBV2 and TRBJ1-6. CDR3 length: 13 residues. The germline CDR1 and CDR2 sequences are SNHLY and FYNNEI. This CDR3 reads CASTDEGRTPLHF.

The rearrangement links TRBV7-2 to TRBJ1-1. The V gene's germline CDR1 is SGHTA and CDR2 FQGNSA. The CDR3 has 12 amino acids. CDR3 region: CASSLARIEAFF. Full variable domain (missing parts from reference TRBV7-2 and TRBJ1-1): GAGVSQSPSNKVTEKGKDVELRCDPISGHTALYWYRQSLGQGLEFLIYFQGNSAPDKSGLPSDRFSAERTGGSVSTLTIQRTQQEDSAVYLCASSLARIEAFFGQGTRLTVV.

The chain has TRBV5-1 and TRBJ1-1. CDR3 length: 14 amino acids. In germline, CDR1 is SGHRS, CDR2 YFSETQ. CDR3 amino acids: CASRLTPAVTEAFF. The full variable domain, in which reference TRBV5-1 and TRBJ1-1 provide the parts outside the CDR3, is KAGVTQTPRYLIKTRGQQVTLSCSPISGHRSVSWYQQTPGQGLQFLFEYFSETQRNKGNFPGRFSGRQFSNSRSEMNVSTLELGDSALYLCASRLTPAVTEAFFGQGTRLTVV.

The rearrangement uses TRBV27 and TRBJ1-2; the TCRdb D gene call, TRBD1, has no DNA to confirm it. The germline V gene has CDR1 MNHEY and CDR2 SMNVEV (reference sequence). CDR3 length: 14 residues. The CDR3 is CASSLGGASYGYTF.

This sequence joins TRBV2 and TRBJ2-3; TCRdb reports TRBD1, a call that lacks DNA to check it against. The V gene's germline CDR1 is SNHLY and CDR2 FYNNEI. The CDR3 loop spans 15 amino acids. The chain's CDR3 is CASSTDRASPDTQYF.

The chain has TRBV30 and TRBJ2-3; the TCRdb call, TRBD1, lacks DNA for checking. The CDR3 covers 14 residues. Germline CDR1 reads GTSNPN; CDR2 reads SVGIG (reference sequence). CDR3 in amino acids: CAWRGGAPTDTQYF. The whole variable domain, remainder taken from reference TRBV30 and TRBJ2-3, is SQTIHQWPATLVQPVGSPLSLECTVEGTSNPNLYWYRQAAGRGLQLLFYSVGIGQISSEVPQNLSASRPQDRQFILSSKKLLLSDSGFYLCAWRGGAPTDTQYFGPGTRLTVL.

The V gene is TRBV6-2 or TRBV6-3, the J gene TRBJ1-6; TCRdb gives TRBD1 as the D gene, but with no DNA this cannot be confirmed. The CDR3 extends over 14 amino acids. Germline V gene lookup returns CDR1 MNHEY and CDR2 SVGEGT. CDR3 sequence reads: CASSKGQGESPLHF.